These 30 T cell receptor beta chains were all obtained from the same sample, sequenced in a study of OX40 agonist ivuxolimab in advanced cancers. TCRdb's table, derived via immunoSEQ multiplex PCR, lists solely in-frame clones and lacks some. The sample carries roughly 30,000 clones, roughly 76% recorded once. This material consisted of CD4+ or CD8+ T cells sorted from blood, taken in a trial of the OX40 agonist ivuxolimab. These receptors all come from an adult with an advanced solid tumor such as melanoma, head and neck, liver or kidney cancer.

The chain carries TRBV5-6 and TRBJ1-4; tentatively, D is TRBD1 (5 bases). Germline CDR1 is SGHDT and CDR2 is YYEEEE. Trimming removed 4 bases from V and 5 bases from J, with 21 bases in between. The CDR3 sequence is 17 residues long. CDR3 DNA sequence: TGTGCCAGCAGCCGATTAGGGGAAGGGACTGAGAATGAAAAACTGTTTTTT. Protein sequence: CASSRLGEGTENEKLFF.

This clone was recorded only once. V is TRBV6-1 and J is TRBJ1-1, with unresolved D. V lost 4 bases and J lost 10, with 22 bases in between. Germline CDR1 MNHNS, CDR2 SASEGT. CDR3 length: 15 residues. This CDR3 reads CASSAPESGVYVAFF. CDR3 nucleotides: TGTGCCAGCAGTGCGCCGGAAAGTGGTGTCTATGTAGCTTTCTTT.

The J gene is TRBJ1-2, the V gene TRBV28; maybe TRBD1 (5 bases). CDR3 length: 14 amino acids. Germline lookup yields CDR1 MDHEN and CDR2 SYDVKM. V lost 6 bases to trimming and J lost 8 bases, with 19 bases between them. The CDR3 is CASRTGTNTKGYTF. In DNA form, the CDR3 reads TGTGCCAGCAGAACCGGGACGAACACCAAGGGCTACACCTTC.

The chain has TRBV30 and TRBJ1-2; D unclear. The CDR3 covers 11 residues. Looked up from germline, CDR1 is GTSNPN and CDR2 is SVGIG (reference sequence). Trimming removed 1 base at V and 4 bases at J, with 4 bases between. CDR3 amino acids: CAWSGVYGYTF. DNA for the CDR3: TGTGCCTGGAGTGGGGTCTATGGCTACACCTTC.

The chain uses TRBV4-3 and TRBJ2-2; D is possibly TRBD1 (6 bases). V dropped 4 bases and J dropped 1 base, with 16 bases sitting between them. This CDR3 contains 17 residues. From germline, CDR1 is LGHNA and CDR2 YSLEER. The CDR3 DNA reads TGCGCCAGCAGCCCGGAACAGGGAAGACAGAACACCGGGGAGCTGTTTTTT. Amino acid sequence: CASSPEQGRQNTGELFF.

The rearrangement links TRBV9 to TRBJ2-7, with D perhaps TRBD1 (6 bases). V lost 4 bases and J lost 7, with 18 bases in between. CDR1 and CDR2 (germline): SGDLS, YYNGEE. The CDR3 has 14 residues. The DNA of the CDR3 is TGTGCCAGCAGCTCAACGACAGGCTTAGGGGAGCAGTACTTC. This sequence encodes CASSSTTGLGEQYF.

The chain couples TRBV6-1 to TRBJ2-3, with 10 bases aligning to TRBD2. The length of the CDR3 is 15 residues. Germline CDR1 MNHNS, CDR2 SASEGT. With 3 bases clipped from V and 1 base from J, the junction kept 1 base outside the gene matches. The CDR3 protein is CASSDGLAGTDTQYF. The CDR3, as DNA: TGTGCCAGCAGTGACGGACTAGCGGGCACAGATACGCAGTATTTT.

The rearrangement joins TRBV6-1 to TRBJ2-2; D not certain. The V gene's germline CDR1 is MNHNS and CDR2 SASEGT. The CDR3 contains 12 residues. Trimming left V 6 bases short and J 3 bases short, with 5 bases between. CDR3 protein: CASRTYTGELFF. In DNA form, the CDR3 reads TGTGCCAGCAGAACCTACACCGGGGAGCTGTTTTTT.

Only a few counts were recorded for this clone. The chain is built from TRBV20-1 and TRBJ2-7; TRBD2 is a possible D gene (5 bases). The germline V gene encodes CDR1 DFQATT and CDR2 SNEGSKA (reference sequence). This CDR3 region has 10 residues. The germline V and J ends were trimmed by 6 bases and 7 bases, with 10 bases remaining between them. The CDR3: CSATGREQYF. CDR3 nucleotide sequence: TGCAGTGCGACGGGAAGGGAGCAGTACTTC.

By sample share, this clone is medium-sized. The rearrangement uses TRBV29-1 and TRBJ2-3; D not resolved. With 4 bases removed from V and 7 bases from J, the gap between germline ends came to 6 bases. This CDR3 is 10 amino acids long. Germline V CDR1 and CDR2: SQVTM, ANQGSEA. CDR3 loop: CSVVQHTQYF. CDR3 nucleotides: TGCAGCGTTGTCCAGCATACGCAGTATTTT.

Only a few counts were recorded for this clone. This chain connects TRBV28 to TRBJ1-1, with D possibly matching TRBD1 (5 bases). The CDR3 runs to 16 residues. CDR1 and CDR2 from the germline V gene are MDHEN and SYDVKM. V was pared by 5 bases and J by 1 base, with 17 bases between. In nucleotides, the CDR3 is TGTGCCAGCAGTCCGCATCGGGGCGGGGGGAACACTGAAGCTTTCTTT. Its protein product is CASSPHRGGGNTEAFF. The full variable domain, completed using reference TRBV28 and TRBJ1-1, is DVKVTQSSRYLVKRTGEKVFLECVQDMDHENMFWYRQDPGLGLRLIYFSYDVKMKEKGDIPEGYSVSREKKERFSLILESASTNQTSMYLCASSPHRGGGNTEAFFGQGTRLTVV.

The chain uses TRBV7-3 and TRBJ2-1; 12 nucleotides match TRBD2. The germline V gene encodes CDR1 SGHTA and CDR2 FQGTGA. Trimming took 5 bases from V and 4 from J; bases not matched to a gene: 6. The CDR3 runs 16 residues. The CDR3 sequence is CASSPRTSGKYNEQFF. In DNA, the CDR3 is TGTGCCAGCAGCCCCCGGACTAGCGGGAAATACAATGAGCAGTTCTTC.

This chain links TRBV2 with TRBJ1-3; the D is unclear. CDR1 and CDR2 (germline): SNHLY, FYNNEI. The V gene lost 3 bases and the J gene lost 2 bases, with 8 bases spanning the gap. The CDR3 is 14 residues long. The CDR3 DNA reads TGTGCCAGCAGTGAGGGTTCCGCTGGAAACACCATATATTTT. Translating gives CASSEGSAGNTIYF. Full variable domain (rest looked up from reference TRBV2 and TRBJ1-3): EPEVTQTPSHQVTQMGQEVILRCVPISNHLYFYWYRQILGQKVEFLVSFYNNEISEKSEIFDDQFSVERPDGSNFTLKIRSTKLEDSAMYFCASSEGSAGNTIYFGEGSWLTVV.

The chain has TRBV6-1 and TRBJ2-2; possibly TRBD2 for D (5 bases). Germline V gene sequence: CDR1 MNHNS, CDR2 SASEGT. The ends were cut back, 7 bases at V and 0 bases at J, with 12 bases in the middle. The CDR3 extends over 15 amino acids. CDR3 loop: CASKRTGTNTGELFF. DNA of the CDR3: TGTGCCAGCAAACGTACGGGGACGAACACCGGGGAGCTGTTTTTT.

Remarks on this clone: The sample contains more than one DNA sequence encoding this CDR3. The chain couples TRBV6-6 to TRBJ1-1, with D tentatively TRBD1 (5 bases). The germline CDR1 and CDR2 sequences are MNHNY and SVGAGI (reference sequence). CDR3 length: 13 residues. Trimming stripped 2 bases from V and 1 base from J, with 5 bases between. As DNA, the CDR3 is TGTGCCAGCAGTTACCAGGGGAACACTGAAGCTTTCTTT. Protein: CASSYQGNTEAFF.

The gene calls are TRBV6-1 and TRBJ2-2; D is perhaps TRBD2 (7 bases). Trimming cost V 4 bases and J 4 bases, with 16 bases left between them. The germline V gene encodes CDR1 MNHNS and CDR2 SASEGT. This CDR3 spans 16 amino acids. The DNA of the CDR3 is TGTGCCAGCAGTGGCCGAAGGGGGGGCGGCACCGGGGAGCTGTTTTTT. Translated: CASSGRRGGGTGELFF.

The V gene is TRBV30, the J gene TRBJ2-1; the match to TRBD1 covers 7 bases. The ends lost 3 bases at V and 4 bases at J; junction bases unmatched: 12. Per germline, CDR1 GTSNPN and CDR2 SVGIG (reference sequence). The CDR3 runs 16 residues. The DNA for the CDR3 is TGTGCCTGGAGACGTAAGGGGGCGAGTCAATACAATGAGCAGTTCTTC. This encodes CAWRRKGASQYNEQFF. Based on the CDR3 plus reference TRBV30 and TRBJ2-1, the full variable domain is SQTIHQWPATLVQPVGSPLSLECTVEGTSNPNLYWYRQAAGRGLQLLFYSVGIGQISSEVPQNLSASRPQDRQFILSSKKLLLSDSGFYLCAWRRKGASQYNEQFFGPGTRLTVL.

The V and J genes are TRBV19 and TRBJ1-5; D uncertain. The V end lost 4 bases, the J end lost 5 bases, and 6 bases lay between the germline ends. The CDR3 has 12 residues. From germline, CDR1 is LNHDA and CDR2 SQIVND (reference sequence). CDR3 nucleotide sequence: TGTGCCAGTAGTACTCTATATCAGCCCCAGCATTTT. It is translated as CASSTLYQPQHF.

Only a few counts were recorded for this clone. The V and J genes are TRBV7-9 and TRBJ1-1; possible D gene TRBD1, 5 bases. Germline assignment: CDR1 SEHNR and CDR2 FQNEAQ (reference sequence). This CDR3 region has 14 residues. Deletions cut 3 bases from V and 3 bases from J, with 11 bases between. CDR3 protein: CASSFGARYTEAFF. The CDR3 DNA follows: TGTGCCAGCAGCTTCGGGGCCAGATACACTGAAGCTTTCTTT.

The CDR3 sequence: CASSLRPGNEQYF. The CDR3 nucleotides are TGTGCCAGCAGCTTGCGGCCAGGGAACGAGCAGTACTTC. This rearrangement joins TRBV5-5 to TRBJ2-7, with D possibly matching TRBD1 (5 bases). The V gene's germline CDR1 is SGHKS and CDR2 YYEKEE (reference sequence). This CDR3 region has 13 residues. V gave up 1 base and J gave up 5 bases, with 10 bases separating them.

The DNA of the CDR3 is TGTGCCATCAGTGAGGGTCGGGAGCAGTTCTTC. Its protein product is CAISEGREQFF. The J gene is TRBJ2-1, the V gene TRBV10-3; D remains unclear. Trimming removed 2 bases at V and 10 bases at J, with 6 bases between. This CDR3 region has 11 residues. Germline CDR1 and CDR2: ENHRY and SYGVKD.

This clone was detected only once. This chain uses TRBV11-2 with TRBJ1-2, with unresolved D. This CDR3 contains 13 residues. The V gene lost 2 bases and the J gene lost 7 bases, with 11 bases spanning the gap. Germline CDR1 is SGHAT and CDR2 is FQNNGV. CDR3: CASSLSSVGGYTF. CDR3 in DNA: TGTGCCAGCAGCTTAAGTTCAGTCGGTGGCTACACCTTC.

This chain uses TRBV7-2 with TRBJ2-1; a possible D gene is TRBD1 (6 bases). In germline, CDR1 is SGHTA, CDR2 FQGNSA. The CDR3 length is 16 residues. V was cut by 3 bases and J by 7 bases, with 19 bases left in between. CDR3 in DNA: TGTGCCAGCAGCTTCCTCGACCGCAGGGGTAAGAATGAGCAGTTCTTC. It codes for CASSFLDRRGKNEQFF. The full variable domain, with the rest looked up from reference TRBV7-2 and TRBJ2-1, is GAGVSQSPSNKVTEKGKDVELRCDPISGHTALYWYRQSLGQGLEFLIYFQGNSAPDKSGLPSDRFSAERTGGSVSTLTIQRTQQEDSAVYLCASSFLDRRGKNEQFFGPGTRLTVL.

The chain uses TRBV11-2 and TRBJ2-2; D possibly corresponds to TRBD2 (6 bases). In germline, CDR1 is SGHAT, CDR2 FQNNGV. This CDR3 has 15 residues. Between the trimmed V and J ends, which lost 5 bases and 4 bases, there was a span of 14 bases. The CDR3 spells CASSPGSEVTGELFF. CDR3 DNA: TGTGCCAGCAGCCCCGGGAGCGAGGTCACCGGGGAGCTGTTTTTT.

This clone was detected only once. As DNA, the CDR3 is TGTGCCAGCAGTTACTCGAAACAGGGCTTCTATGGCTACACCTTC. Protein sequence: CASSYSKQGFYGYTF. This chain joins TRBV6-5 and TRBJ1-2; D is perhaps TRBD1 (6 bases). Trimming took 0 bases from V and 4 from J, leaving 12 bases between them. This CDR3 contains 15 residues. From germline, CDR1 is MNHEY and CDR2 SVGAGI.

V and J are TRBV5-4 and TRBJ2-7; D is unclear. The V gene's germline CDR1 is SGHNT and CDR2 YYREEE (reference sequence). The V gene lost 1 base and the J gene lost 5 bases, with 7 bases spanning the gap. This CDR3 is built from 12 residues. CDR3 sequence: CASSLIGDEQYF. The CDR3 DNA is TGTGCCAGCAGCTTGATCGGAGACGAGCAGTACTTC.

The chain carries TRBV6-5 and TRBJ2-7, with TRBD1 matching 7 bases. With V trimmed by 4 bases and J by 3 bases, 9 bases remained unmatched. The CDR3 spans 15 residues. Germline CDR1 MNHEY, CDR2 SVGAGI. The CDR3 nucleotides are TGTGCCAGCAGTTCCGACAGGGTAGATATCTACGAGCAGTACTTC. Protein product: CASSSDRVDIYEQYF.

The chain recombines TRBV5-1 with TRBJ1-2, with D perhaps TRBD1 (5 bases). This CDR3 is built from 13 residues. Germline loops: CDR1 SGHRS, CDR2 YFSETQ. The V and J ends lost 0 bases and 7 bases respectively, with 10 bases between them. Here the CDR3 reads CASSLDRQGGYTF. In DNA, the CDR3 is TGCGCCAGCAGCTTGGACAGGCAGGGTGGCTACACCTTC.

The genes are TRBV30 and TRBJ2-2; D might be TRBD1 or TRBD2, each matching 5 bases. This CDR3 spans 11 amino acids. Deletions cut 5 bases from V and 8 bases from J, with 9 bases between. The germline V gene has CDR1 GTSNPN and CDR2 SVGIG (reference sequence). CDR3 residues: CAWWGSGELFF. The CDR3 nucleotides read TGTGCCTGGTGGGGGTCGGGGGAGCTGTTTTTT.

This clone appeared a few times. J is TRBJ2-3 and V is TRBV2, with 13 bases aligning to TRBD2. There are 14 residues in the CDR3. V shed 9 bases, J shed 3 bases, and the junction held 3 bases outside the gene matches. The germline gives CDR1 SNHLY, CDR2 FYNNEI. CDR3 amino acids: CASGLAGVTDTQYF. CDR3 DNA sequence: TGTGCCAGTGGACTAGCGGGAGTGACAGATACGCAGTATTTT.